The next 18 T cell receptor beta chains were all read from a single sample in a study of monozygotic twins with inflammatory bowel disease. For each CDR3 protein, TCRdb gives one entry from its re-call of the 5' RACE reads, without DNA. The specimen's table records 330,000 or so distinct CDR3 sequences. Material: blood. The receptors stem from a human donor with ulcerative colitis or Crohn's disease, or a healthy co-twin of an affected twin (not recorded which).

The CDR3 here is CSAYTGTGVDNEQFF. J is TRBJ2-1 and V is TRBV20-1; TCRdb proposes TRBD1, but this gene call is untestable without DNA. The germline CDR1 and CDR2 sequences are DFQATT and SNEGSKA (reference sequence). CDR3 length: 15 residues.

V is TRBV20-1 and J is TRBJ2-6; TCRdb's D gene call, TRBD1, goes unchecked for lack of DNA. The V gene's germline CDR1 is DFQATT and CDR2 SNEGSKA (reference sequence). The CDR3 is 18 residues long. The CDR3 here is CSARDSGTPISGANVLTF.

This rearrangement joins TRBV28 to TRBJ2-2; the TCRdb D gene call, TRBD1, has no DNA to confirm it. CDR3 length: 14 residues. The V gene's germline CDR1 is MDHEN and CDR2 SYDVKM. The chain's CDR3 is CASLAGGNTGELFF.

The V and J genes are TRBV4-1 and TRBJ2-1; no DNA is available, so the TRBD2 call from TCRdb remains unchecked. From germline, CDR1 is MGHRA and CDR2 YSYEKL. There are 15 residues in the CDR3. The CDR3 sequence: CASSQVSGRANEQFF.

The chain's CDR3 is CASSPYALNTEAFF. V usage is TRBV2 and J usage is TRBJ1-1. Germline-derived CDR1 and CDR2 are SNHLY and FYNNEI. The CDR3 contains 14 residues.

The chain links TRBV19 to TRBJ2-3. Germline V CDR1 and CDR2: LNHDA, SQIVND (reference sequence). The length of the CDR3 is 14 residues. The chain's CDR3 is CASSISSRADTQYF.

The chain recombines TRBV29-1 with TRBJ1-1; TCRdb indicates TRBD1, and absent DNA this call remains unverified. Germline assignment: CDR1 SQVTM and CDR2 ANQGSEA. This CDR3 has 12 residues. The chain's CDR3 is CSVEEVTGRAFF.

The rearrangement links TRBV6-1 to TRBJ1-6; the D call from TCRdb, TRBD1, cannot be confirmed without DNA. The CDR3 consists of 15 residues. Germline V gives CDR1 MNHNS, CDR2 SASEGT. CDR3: CAIQTGEDYNSPLHF.

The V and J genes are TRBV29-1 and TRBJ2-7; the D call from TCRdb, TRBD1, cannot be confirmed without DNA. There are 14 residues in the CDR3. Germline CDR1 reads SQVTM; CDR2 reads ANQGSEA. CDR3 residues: CSVIGTGVSYEQYF.

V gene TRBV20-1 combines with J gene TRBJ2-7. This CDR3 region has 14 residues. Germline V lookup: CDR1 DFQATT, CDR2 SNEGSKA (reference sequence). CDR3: CSARDPEVSYEQYF.

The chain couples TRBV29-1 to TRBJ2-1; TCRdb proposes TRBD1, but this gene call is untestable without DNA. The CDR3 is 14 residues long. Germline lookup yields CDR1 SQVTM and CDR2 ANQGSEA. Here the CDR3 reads CSVESGGFYNEQFF.

The CDR3 loop reads CASSFGTDAFF. This chain joins TRBV5-1 and TRBJ1-1. CDR1 is SGHRS, CDR2 YFSETQ, per germline. CDR3 length: 11 residues.

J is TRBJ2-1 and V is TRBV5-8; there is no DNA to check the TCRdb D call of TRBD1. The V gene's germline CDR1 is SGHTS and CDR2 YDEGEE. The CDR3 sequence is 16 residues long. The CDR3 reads CASSLGTVTAYNEQFF. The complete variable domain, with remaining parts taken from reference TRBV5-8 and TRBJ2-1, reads EAGVTQSPTHLIKTRGQQATLRCSPISGHTSVYWYQQALGLGLQFLLWYDEGEERNRGNFPPRFSGRQFPNYSSELNVNALELEDSALYLCASSLGTVTAYNEQFFGPGTRLTVL.

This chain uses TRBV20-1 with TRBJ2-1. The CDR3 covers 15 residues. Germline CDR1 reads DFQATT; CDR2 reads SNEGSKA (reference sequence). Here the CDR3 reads CSARDPQGPYNEQFF.

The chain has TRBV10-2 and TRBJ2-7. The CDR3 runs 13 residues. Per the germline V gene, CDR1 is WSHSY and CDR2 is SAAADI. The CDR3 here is CASRFEMRSEQYF.

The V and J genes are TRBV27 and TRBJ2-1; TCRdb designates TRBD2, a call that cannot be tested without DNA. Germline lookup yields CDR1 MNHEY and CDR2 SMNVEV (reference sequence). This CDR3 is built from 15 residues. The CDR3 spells CASSFGPGPYNEQFF.

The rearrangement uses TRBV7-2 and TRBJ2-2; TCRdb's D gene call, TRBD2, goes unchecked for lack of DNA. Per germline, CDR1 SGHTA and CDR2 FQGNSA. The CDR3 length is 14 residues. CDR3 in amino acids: CASSSRPSPGELFF.

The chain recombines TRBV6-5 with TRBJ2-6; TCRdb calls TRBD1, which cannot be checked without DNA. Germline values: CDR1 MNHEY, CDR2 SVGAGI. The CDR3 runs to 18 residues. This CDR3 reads CASSYSHPGTSGANVLTF.